The rows below give T cell receptor beta chains drawn from one sample of a study of shared clonotypes between healthy human individuals. The method was immunoSEQ multiplex PCR; TCRdb's version includes in-frame clones alone and lacks a portion of them. In the table there are roughly 2.5 million clones, 90% to 95% of which are singletons. Material: naive CD4+ T cells sorted from blood. The receptors stem from a man aged 18-30 years in good health. The CDR3 runs from the conserved cysteine through the conserved F or W. The order of the fields is clone size, V gene, J gene, D gene, CDR3 protein, CDR3 DNA. A D gene is named only where the DNA matches it firmly. Not all rows give a size; the values are once, few, many and, for expanded clones, a class.

NA	TRBV5-1	TRBJ2-1	TRBD2	CASSYLAGSYNEQFF	TGCGCCAGCAGCTATCTAGCGGGCTCCTACAATGAGCAGTTCTTC
NA	TRBV7-8	TRBJ1-3	NA	CASSLGTANTIYF	TGTGCCAGCAGCTTAGGGACAGCAAACACCATATATTTT
NA	TRBV5-1	TRBJ2-3	NA	CASSLGGFADTQYF	TGCGCCAGCAGCTTGGGGGGGTTCGCAGATACGCAGTATTTT
NA	TRBV5-1	TRBJ2-1	NA	CASSLDSRNEQFF	TGCGCCAGCAGCTTGGACAGTCGCAATGAGCAGTTCTTC
once	TRBV5-1	TRBJ2-5	NA	CASSLEDPQETQYF	TGCGCCAGCAGCTTGGAGGACCCGCAAGAGACCCAGTACTTC
NA	TRBV5-1	TRBJ2-7	NA	CASSLVPVYEQYF	TGCGCCAGCAGCTTAGTCCCTGTTTACGAGCAGTACTTC
NA	TRBV30	TRBJ2-3	TRBD2	CAWSASGGWGTDTQYF	TGTGCCTGGAGTGCTAGCGGGGGTTGGGGCACAGATACGCAGTATTTT
NA	TRBV25-1	TRBJ1-3	NA	CASSDRFSGNTIYF	TGTGCCAGCAGTGACCGTTTCTCTGGAAACACCATATATTTT
NA	TRBV2	TRBJ2-5	NA	CASGLQETQYF	TGTGCCAGCGGACTCCAAGAGACCCAGTACTTC
NA	TRBV11-3	TRBJ2-5	NA	CASSLRNREETQYF	TGTGCCAGCAGCTTGAGGAACAGGGAAGAGACCCAGTACTTC
NA	TRBV5-1	TRBJ2-3	TRBD2	CASSLGGTSGTDTQYF	TGCGCCAGCAGCTTGGGGGGGACTAGCGGGACAGATACGCAGTATTTT
NA	TRBV10-2	TRBJ2-7	NA	CASSEALHEQYF	TGCGCCAGCAGTGAAGCTCTCCACGAGCAGTACTTC
NA	TRBV7-9	TRBJ1-2	NA	CASSLAFHGSGANYGYTF	TGTGCCAGCAGCTTAGCTTTTCATGGGTCGGGAGCTAACTATGGCTACACCTTC
NA	TRBV20-1	TRBJ2-5	NA	CSASIETQYF	TGCAGTGCTAGCATTGAGACCCAGTACTTC
NA	TRBV19	TRBJ2-5	TRBD2	CASSILAGKETQYF	TGTGCCAGTAGTATCCTAGCGGGTAAAGAGACCCAGTACTTC
NA	TRBV19	TRBJ2-5	NA	CASSTSGKAETQYF	TGTGCCAGTAGTACCTCAGGGAAGGCGGAGACCCAGTACTTC
NA	TRBV6-5	TRBJ2-3	NA	CASSRGLTDTQYF	TGTGCCAGCAGTAGGGGACTCACAGATACGCAGTATTTT
NA	TRBV14	TRBJ1-6	NA	CASSQEGGQRSPLHF	TGTGCCAGCAGCCAGGAGGGGGGCCAACGATCACCCCTCCACTTT
once	TRBV7-3	TRBJ2-1	TRBD2	CASSPGLAGYNEQFF	TGTGCCAGCAGCCCGGGACTAGCGGGGTACAATGAGCAGTTCTTC
NA	TRBV19	TRBJ1-2	NA	CASSIQLNYGYTF	TGTGCCAGTAGTATTCAGCTTAACTATGGCTACACCTTC
NA	TRBV2	TRBJ2-4	NA	CASSELGQNIQYF	TGTGCCAGCAGTGAATTAGGTCAAAACATTCAGTACTTC
NA	TRBV7-2	TRBJ1-2	NA	CASSFGQRGYTF	TGTGCCAGCAGCTTCGGACAGCGGGGCTACACCTTC
NA	TRBV5-1	TRBJ2-3	NA	CASSSPSSAGTDTQYF	TGCGCCAGCAGCTCACCGTCTAGCGCCGGCACAGATACGCAGTATTTT
few	TRBV19	TRBJ1-5	NA	CASTGKGHQPQHF	TGTGCCAGTACAGGGAAGGGGCATCAGCCCCAGCATTTT
NA	TRBV29-1	TRBJ2-7	TRBD1	CSVVTDRGREQYF	TGCAGCGTTGTGACGGACAGGGGGCGCGAGCAGTACTTC
NA	TRBV7-6	TRBJ2-1	TRBD2	CASSERTSGIYNEQFF	TGTGCCAGCAGCGAAAGGACTAGCGGGATCTACAATGAGCAGTTCTTC
NA	TRBV5-1	TRBJ2-5	TRBD2	CASSLLTSEQETQYF	TGCGCCAGCAGCTTGTTGACTAGCGAACAAGAGACCCAGTACTTC
NA	TRBV6-4	TRBJ1-5	NA	CASSDSGRSNQPQHF	TGTGCCAGCAGTGACTCGGGCAGGAGTAATCAGCCCCAGCATTTT
NA	TRBV5-4	TRBJ2-1	NA	CASSSLDSHEQFF	TGTGCCAGCAGCTCATTGGACAGCCATGAGCAGTTCTTC
NA	TRBV28	TRBJ2-7	NA	CASSFLFLEQYF	TGTGCCAGCAGTTTTCTTTTCCTCGAGCAGTACTTC
NA	TRBV5-4	TRBJ2-5	NA	CASSKDSFTREYF	TGTGCCAGCAGCAAGGACAGCTTTACGAGGGAGTACTTC
NA	TRBV5-1	TRBJ2-6	NA	CASSLGGSSGANVLTF	TGCGCCAGCAGCTTGGGCGGTAGCTCTGGGGCCAACGTCCTGACTTTC
NA	TRBV9	TRBJ2-7	NA	CASTPRGLGEQYF	TGTGCCAGCACCCCGAGGGGTTTGGGCGAGCAGTACTTC
NA	TRBV19	TRBJ2-7	NA	CASRTTPTGSQQYF	TGTGCCAGTAGAACTACCCCCACAGGGTCCCAGCAGTACTTC
NA	TRBV15	TRBJ1-2	TRBD1	CATSRRQGLANYGYTF	TGTGCCACCAGCAGAAGACAGGGCTTAGCTAACTATGGCTACACCTTC
NA	TRBV19	TRBJ1-4	NA	CASSNKALEGKLFF	TGTGCCAGTAGTAATAAGGCCCTTGAGGGAAAACTGTTTTTT
NA	TRBV4-1	TRBJ2-1	NA	CASSQRTPTDNEQFF	TGCGCCAGCAGCCAGAGGACTCCGACCGACAATGAGCAGTTCTTC
NA	TRBV7-9	TRBJ1-6	NA	CASSYSMRGPNSPLHF	TGTGCCAGCAGCTACAGCATGCGGGGCCCCAATTCACCCCTCCACTTT
NA	TRBV11-3	TRBJ2-2	NA	CASSLATGSNTGELFF	TGTGCCAGCAGCTTAGCGACAGGCTCGAACACCGGGGAGCTGTTTTTT
few	TRBV6-5	TRBJ2-2	NA	CASSYLNTGELFF	TGTGCCAGCAGTTACCTTAACACCGGGGAGCTGTTTTTT
once	TRBV27	TRBJ1-5	NA	CASSLGRINQPQHF	TGTGCCAGCAGTTTGGGACGGATCAATCAGCCCCAGCATTTT
NA	TRBV10-3	TRBJ1-1	NA	CAIEEGPNTEAFF	TGTGCCATCGAGGAGGGGCCGAACACTGAAGCTTTCTTT
NA	TRBV10-3	TRBJ2-5	NA	CAISVPGETQYF	TGTGCCATCAGTGTTCCAGGCGAGACCCAGTACTTC